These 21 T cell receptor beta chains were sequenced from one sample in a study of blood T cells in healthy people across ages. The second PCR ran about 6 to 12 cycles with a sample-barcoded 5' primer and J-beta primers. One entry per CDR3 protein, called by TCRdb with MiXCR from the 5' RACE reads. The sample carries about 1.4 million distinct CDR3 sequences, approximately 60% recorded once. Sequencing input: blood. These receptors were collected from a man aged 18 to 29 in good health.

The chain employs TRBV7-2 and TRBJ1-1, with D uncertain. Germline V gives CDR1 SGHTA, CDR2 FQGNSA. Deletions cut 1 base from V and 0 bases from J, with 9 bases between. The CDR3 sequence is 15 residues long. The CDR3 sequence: CASSLGHLMNTEAFF. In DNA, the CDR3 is TGTGCCAGCAGCTTAGGCCACCTTATGAACACTGAAGCTTTCTTT.

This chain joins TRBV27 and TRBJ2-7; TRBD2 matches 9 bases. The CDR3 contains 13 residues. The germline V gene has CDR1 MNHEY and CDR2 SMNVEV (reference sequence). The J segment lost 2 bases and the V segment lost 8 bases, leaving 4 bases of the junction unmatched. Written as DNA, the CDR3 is TGTGCCAGCTCCGGACTAGCGACCTACGAGCAGTACTTC. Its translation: CASSGLATYEQYF.

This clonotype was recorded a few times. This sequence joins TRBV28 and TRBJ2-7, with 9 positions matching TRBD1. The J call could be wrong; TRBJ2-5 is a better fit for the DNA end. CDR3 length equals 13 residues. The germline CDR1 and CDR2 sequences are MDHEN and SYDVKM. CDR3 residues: CASHRGQRETQYF. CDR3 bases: TGTGCCAGCCACAGGGGGCAGAGGGAGACCCAGTACTTC.

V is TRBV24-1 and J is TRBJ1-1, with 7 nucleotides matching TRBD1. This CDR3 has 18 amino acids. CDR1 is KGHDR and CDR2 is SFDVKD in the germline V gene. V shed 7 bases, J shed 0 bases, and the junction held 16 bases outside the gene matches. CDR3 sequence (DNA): TGTGCCACCAGCACCATCAGCCCCTGGACAGGAATGAACACTGAAGCTTTCTTT. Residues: CATSTISPWTGMNTEAFF.

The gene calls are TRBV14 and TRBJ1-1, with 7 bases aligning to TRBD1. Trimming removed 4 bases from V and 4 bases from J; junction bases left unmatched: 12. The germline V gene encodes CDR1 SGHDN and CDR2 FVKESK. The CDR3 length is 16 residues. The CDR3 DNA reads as TGTGCCAGCAGCCGTTGGATGGACAGGCCATCCACTGAAGCTTTCTTT. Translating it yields CASSRWMDRPSTEAFF.

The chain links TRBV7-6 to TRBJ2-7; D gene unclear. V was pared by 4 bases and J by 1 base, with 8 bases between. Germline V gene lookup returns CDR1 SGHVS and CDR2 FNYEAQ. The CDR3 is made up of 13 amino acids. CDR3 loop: CASSSHGSYEQYF. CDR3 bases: TGTGCCAGCAGCTCCCACGGTTCCTACGAGCAGTACTTC. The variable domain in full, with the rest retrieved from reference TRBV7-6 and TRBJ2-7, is GAGVSQSPRYKVTKRGQDVALRCDPISGHVSLYWYRQALGQGPEFLTYFNYEAQQDKSGLPNDRFSAERPEGSISTLTIQRTEQRDSAMYRCASSSHGSYEQYFGPGTRLTVT.

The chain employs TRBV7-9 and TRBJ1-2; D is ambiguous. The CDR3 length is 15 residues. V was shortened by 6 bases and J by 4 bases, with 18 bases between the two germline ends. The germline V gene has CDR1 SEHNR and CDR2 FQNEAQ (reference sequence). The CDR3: CASSLEQRSGYGYTF. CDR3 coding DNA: TGTGCCAGCAGTCTAGAACAGCGGAGCGGCTATGGCTACACCTTC.

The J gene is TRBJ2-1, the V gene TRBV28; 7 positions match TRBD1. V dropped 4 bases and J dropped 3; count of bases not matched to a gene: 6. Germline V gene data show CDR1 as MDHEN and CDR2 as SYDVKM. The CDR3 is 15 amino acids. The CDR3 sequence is CASSSPGQYYNEQFF. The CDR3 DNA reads TGTGCCAGCAGTTCTCCGGGACAGTACTACAATGAGCAGTTCTTC. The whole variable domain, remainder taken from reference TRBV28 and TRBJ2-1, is DVKVTQSSRYLVKRTGEKVFLECVQDMDHENMFWYRQDPGLGLRLIYFSYDVKMKEKGDIPEGYSVSREKKERFSLILESASTNQTSMYLCASSSPGQYYNEQFFGPGTRLTVL.

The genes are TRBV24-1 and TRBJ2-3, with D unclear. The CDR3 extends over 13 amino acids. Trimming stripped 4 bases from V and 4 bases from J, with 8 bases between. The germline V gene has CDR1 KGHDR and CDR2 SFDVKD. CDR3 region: CATSEGSADTQYF. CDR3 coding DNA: TGTGCCACCAGTGAGGGTTCCGCAGATACGCAGTATTTT.

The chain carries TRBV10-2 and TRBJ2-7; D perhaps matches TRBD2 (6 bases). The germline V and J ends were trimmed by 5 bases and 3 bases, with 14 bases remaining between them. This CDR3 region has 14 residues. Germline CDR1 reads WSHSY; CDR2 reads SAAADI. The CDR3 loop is CASSLRLGNYEQYF. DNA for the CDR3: TGCGCCAGCAGTCTCCGACTAGGTAACTACGAGCAGTACTTC.

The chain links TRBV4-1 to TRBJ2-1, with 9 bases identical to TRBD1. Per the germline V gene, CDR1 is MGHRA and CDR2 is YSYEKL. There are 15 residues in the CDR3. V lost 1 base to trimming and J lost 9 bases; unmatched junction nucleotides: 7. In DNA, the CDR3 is TGCGCCAGCAGCCAAGTGGACAGGGGCCTCGGTGAGCAGTTCTTC. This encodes CASSQVDRGLGEQFF.

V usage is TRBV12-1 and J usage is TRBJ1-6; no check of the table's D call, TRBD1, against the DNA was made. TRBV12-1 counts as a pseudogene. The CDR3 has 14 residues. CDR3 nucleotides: TGTGCCAGCAGCTTCGACAGGGTTACTTCACCCCTCCACTTT. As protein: CASSFDRVTSPLHF.

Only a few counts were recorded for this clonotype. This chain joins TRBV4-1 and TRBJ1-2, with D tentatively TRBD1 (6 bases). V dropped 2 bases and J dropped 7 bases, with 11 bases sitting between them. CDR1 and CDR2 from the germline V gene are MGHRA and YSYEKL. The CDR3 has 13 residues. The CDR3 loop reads CASSQSGAGGYTF. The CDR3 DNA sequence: TGCGCCAGCAGCCAATCAGGGGCGGGTGGCTACACCTTC.

The CDR3 is CASRQGTAYEQYF. CDR3 DNA sequence: TGTGCCAGCAGGCAAGGGACAGCCTACGAGCAGTACTTC. The chain has TRBV7-2 and TRBJ2-7; TRBD1 matches at 7 bases. Germline V gives CDR1 SGHTA, CDR2 FQGNSA. Trimming at V came to 6 bases and at J to 2 bases, leaving 4 bases not matched to a gene. The CDR3 has 13 amino acids.

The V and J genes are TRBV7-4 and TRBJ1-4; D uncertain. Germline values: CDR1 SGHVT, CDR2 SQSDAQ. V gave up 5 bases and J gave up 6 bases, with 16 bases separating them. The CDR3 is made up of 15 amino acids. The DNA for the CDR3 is TGTGCCAGCAGCCGAGGTCGGGGAGTCGATGAAAAACTGTTTTTT. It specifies CASSRGRGVDEKLFF.

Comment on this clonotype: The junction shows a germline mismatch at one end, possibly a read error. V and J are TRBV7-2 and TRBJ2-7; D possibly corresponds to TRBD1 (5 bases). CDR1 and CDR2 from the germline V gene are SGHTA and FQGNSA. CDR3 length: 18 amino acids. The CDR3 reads CASSLYHRPDTPPYVQYF. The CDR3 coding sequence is TGTGCCAGCAGCCTATATCACAGGCCCGATACACCACCCTACGTGCAGTACTTC.

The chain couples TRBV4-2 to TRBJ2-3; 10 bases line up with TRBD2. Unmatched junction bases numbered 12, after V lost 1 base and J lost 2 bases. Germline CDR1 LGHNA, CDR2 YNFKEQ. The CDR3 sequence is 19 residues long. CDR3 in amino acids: CASSQGVGTSVRPTDTQYF. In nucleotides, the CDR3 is TGTGCCAGCAGCCAAGGGGTGGGGACTAGCGTGAGGCCCACAGATACGCAGTATTTT.

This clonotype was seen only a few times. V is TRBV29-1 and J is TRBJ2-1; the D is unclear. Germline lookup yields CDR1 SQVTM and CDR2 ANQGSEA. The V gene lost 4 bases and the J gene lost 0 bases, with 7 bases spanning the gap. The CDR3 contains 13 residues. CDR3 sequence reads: CSVASLSYNEQFF. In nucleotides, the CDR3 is TGCAGCGTTGCCTCGCTCTCCTACAATGAGCAGTTCTTC.

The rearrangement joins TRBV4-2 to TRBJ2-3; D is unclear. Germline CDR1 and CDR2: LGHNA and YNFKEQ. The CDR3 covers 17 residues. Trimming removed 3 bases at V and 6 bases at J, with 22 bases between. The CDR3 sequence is CASSHHGERRFNDTQYF. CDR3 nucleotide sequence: TGTGCCAGCAGCCACCATGGGGAAAGGCGATTCAACGATACGCAGTATTTT.

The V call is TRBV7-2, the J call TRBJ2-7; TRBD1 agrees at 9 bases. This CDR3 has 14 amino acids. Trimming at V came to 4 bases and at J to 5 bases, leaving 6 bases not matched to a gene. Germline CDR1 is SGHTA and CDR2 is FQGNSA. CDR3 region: CASSSGTGFDEQYF. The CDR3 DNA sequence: TGTGCCAGCAGCTCCGGGACAGGGTTTGACGAGCAGTACTTC.

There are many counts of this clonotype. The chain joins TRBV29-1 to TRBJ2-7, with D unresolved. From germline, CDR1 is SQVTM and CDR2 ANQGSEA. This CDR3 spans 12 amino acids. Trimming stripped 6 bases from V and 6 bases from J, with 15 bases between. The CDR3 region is CSVTPGSLEQYF. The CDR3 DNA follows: TGCAGCGTGACACCTGGCTCCCTCGAGCAGTACTTC.